The T cell receptor beta chain under discussion was sequenced for a study of blood T cells in healthy people across ages. A few counts support this clonotype. What it binds is not known. The ends lost 3 bases at V and 0 bases at J; junction bases unmatched: 2. The CDR3 is 15 amino acids. Study-level findings and limits: As naive T cell percentage varied, TCR beta diversity correlated strongly with it. A roughly linear fall in TCR beta diversity per million T cells was seen with increasing age.

Together with a sample-barcoded 5' primer, a J-beta primer mix was included in a second PCR lasting roughly 6 to 12 cycles. In TCRdb, the 5' RACE reads were re-called with MiXCR into one record per CDR3 protein. The table records roughly 680,000 distinct CDR3 sequences, about 51% of them present only once. Total RNA was extracted at no less than 6 micrograms per sample. The chain uses TRBV12-3 or TRBV12-4 and TRBJ2-1, with 7 bases that match TRBD2. The receptor was derived from an elderly woman in good health. The sample was blood. CDR3 nucleotides: TGTGCCAGCAGTTTTGGACTAGACTCCTACAATGAGCAGTTCTTC. It codes for CASSFGLDSYNEQFF.